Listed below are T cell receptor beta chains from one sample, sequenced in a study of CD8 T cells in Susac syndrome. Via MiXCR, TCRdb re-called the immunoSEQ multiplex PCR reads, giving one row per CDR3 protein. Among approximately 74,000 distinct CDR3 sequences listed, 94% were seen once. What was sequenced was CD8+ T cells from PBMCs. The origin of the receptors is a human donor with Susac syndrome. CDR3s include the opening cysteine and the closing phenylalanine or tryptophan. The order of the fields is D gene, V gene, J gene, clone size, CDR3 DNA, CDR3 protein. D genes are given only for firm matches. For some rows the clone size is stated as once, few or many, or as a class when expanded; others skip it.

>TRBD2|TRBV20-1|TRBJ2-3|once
TGCAGTGCTAGAGTCGCGGGGGTCGCAGGAGATACGCAGTATTTT
CSARVAGVAGDTQYF
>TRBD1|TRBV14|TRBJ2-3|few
TGTGCCAGCAGCCCCTGGGGGACAGGGGTAGGAGATACGCAGTATTTT
CASSPWGTGVGDTQYF
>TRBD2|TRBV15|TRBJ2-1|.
TGTGCCACCAGCGAGGGAGTAGCGGGGGGGCCAAATGAGCAGTTCTTC
CATSEGVAGGPNEQFF
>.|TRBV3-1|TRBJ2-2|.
TGTGCCAGCAGCCAAGATGGGACCACCGGGGAGCTGTTTTTT
CASSQDGTTGELFF
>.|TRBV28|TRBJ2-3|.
TGTGCCAGCATATCCGGCCCAACGCAGTATTTT
CASISGPTQYF
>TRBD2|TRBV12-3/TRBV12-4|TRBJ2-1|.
TGTGCCAGCAGCGGGACTAGCGGGGCCCGTGAGCAGTTCTTC
CASSGTSGAREQFF
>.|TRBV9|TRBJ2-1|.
TGTGCCAGCAGCCCCGTACAAGGCGAGAATGAGCAGTTCTTC
CASSPVQGENEQFF
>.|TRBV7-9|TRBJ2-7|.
TGTGCCAGCAGCTTAGGACAGTACTACGAGCAGTACTTC
CASSLGQYYEQYF
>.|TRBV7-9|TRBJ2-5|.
TGTGCCAGCAGCTTAGTCCCGGGGCAAGAGACCCAGTACTTC
CASSLVPGQETQYF
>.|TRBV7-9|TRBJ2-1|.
TGTGCCAGCAGACGAGCACTCGACTCCTACAATGAGCAGTTCTTC
CASRRALDSYNEQFF
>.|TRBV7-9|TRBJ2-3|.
TGTGCCAGCAGCGACCCGGCGGCAGATACGCAGTATTTT
CASSDPAADTQYF
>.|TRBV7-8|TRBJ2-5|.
TGTGCCAACAGCTTATCAGGCGTCCAGGCGATAACAGGGAAAAATTGGGAGACCCAGTACTTC
CANSLSGVQAITGKNWETQYF
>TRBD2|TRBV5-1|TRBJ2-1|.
TGCGCCAGCAGCTTTTCTAGCGGAACCGACAATGAGCAGTTCTTC
CASSFSSGTDNEQFF
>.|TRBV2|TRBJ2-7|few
TGTGCCAGCAGTGCCGGTTCTTACGAGCAGTACTTC
CASSAGSYEQYF